This T cell receptor (beta chain) was recovered during a study of identical twins. This clonotype was counted many times. Its specificity is unknown. MiXCR, applied by TCRdb to the 5' RACE reads, yields one record per CDR3 protein. The table has around 370,000 distinct CDR3 sequences, 7% to 9.5% seen once; the top ten hold approximately 9.3%. Study-wide results and caveats: The conclusions drew on cross-sectional statistical analysis instead of tracking the same donors.

The germline V gene has CDR1 SNHLY and CDR2 FYNNEI. Trimming removed 8 bases from V and 4 bases from J; junction bases left unmatched: 10. There are 15 residues in the CDR3. The sequence was obtained from a woman in her fifties or sixties in good health. The material sequenced was naive T cells sorted from blood. The chain combines TRBV2 with TRBJ2-1; the match to TRBD2 covers 8 bases. Here the CDR3 DNA reads TGTGCCAGCCGAATGGGACTAGGGTTTTACAATGAGCAGTTCTTC. Protein: CASRMGLGFYNEQFF.